This entry features one T cell receptor beta chain sequence. The V gene's germline CDR1 is WNHNN and CDR2 SYGVQD (reference sequence). The V end was cut by 4 bases, the J end by 0 bases, with 12 bases between. The CDR3 runs to 15 residues. The sample belongs to a study of blood T cell repertoires in COVID-19. TCRdb keeps only in-frame clones here, not all; method: immunoSEQ multiplex PCR. The sample contains under 350,000 clones, approximately 90% of which appear only once. The sample consisted of peripheral blood. The origin of this receptor is a man in his forties with acute or convalescent COVID-19. V and J are TRBV10-1 and TRBJ1-1, with D possibly TRBD1 on 6 matching bases. For the CDR3, the DNA is TGCGCCAGCAGTGTAACCAGGGGCGTGAACACTGAAGCTTTCTTT. Translation gives CASSVTRGVNTEAFF.